This TCR beta chain was recorded in a study of shared clonotypes between healthy human individuals. The assay used deep level. Clones were sequenced by immunoSEQ multiplex PCR, and TCRdb holds only the in-frame ones, with some missing. The profile covers over a million clones, with around 95% appearing a single time and approximately 1.1% taken by the ten largest. The CDR3 consists of 13 residues. Germline-derived CDR1 and CDR2 are SQVTM and ANQGSEA. V lost 4 bases and J 2 bases, leaving 10 bases between the germline ends. The clonotype originates from a man aged 25-45 years in good health. The V and J genes are TRBV29-1 and TRBJ2-3; possibly TRBD2 for D (6 bases). The specimen sequenced was naive CD4+ T cells sorted from blood. The sample's subset: CD45RA+ positively selected. Written as DNA, the CDR3 is TGCAGCGTTGCCCGGGACTCCACAGATACGCAGTATTTT. Protein product: CSVARDSTDTQYF.